The next 29 T cell receptor beta chains were all read from a single sample in a study of T cell responses to AZD1222 COVID-19 vaccine. Using immunoSEQ multiplex PCR, the repertoire was profiled, and TCRdb retains in-frame clones only, with some absent. Of roughly 140,000 clones in the sample, around 88% were seen once. Sequences were derived from peripheral blood, sampled on day 0 of MenACWY control vaccination. The receptors were gathered from an adult in good health.

This chain uses TRBV29-1 with TRBJ2-3; 9 bases map to TRBD1. V lost 6 bases to trimming and J lost 2 bases; unmatched junction nucleotides: 6. The CDR3 covers 14 residues. Germline V gene data show CDR1 as SQVTM and CDR2 as ANQGSEA. CDR3 bases: TGCAGCGTCCGGGACAGGGTCATCACAGATACGCAGTATTTT. As protein: CSVRDRVITDTQYF.

The V gene is TRBV2, the J gene TRBJ1-6; D gene ambiguous. The V end lost 4 bases, the J end lost 6 bases, and 10 bases lay between the germline ends. The CDR3 extends over 14 amino acids. Germline V gene lookup returns CDR1 SNHLY and CDR2 FYNNEI. Written as DNA, the CDR3 is TGTGCCAGCAGTGCCCCCACGGGTAATTCACCCCTCCACTTT. It is translated as CASSAPTGNSPLHF.

This chain joins TRBV7-2 and TRBJ2-1; 7 bases agree with TRBD2. The CDR3 loop spans 16 amino acids. Trimming removed 5 bases from V and 4 bases from J; junction bases left unmatched: 11. CDR1 is SGHTA and CDR2 is FQGNSA in the germline V gene. CDR3 residues: CASSDRTRGGYNEQFF. CDR3 coding DNA: TGTGCCAGCAGCGATAGGACTAGGGGCGGGTACAATGAGCAGTTCTTC.

The rearrangement uses TRBV3-1 (or the pseudogene TRBV3-2) and TRBJ1-1; no clear D gene. The CDR3 is 15 amino acids. Germline V gene sequence: CDR1 LGHDT, CDR2 YNNKEL (reference sequence). Trimming cost V 4 bases and J 1 base, with 13 bases left between them. Written as DNA, the CDR3 is TGTGCCAGCAGCCCTTATGGGGTACCGAACACTGAAGCTTTCTTT. It is translated as CASSPYGVPNTEAFF.

The CDR3 sequence: CASSRRPGQGGTISRTEAFF. CDR3 nucleotides: TGTGCCAGCTCACGGAGGCCGGGACAGGGGGGAACCATCTCGCGAACTGAAGCTTTCTTT. The chain combines TRBV18 with TRBJ1-1, with 11 bases fitting TRBD1. Germline V lookup: CDR1 KGHSH, CDR2 LQKENI. CDR3 length: 20 amino acids. J lost 5 bases, V lost 4 bases, and 21 bases had no gene match.

CDR3 coding DNA: TGTGCCAGCAGCTCCACCCCCACGGGATACACAGATACGCAGTATTTT. Translated, it gives CASSSTPTGYTDTQYF. This rearrangement joins TRBV3-1 (or the pseudogene TRBV3-2) to TRBJ2-3; D is possibly TRBD2 (5 bases). V lost 5 bases and J lost 2, with 17 bases in between. Germline CDR1 and CDR2: LGHDT and YNNKEL (reference sequence). This CDR3 has 16 residues.

V is TRBV7-3 and J is TRBJ2-2, with D possibly being TRBD1 (5 bases). Germline assignment: CDR1 SGHTA and CDR2 FQGTGA. Trimming shortened V by 1 base and J by 0 bases, and 6 bases separated the two germline ends. This CDR3 is 15 amino acids long. CDR3 DNA: TGTGCCAGCAGCTTAAGCAGGGCGAACACCGGGGAGCTGTTTTTT. Its translation: CASSLSRANTGELFF.

The V gene is TRBV9, the J gene TRBJ1-3, with 7 bases identical to TRBD1. The germline gives CDR1 SGDLS, CDR2 YYNGEE. The CDR3 covers 15 residues. With 0 bases clipped from V and 3 bases from J, the junction kept 3 bases outside the gene matches. The CDR3 region is CASSVETGFGNTIYF. The CDR3 region has the DNA TGTGCCAGCAGCGTAGAGACAGGGTTTGGAAACACCATATATTTT.

The chain uses TRBV5-5 and TRBJ2-3; D is undetermined. Trimming stripped 0 bases from V and 6 bases from J, with 14 bases between. This CDR3 has 15 amino acids. In germline, CDR1 is SGHKS, CDR2 YYEKEE (reference sequence). DNA for the CDR3: TGTGCCAGCAGCTTGGTGGGGTCTTCGGACGATACGCAGTATTTT. Translating gives CASSLVGSSDDTQYF.

This chain joins TRBV7-2 and TRBJ2-2; D perhaps matches TRBD2 (6 bases). CDR1 is SGHTA, CDR2 FQGNSA, per germline. The CDR3 length is 16 residues. The V and J ends lost 4 bases and 5 bases respectively, with 17 bases between them. The CDR3 nucleotides are TGTGCCAGCAGCTGGGGTTTGGGACGGGAGACCGGGGAGCTGTTTTTT. Its protein is CASSWGLGRETGELFF.

The chain employs TRBV25-1 and TRBJ1-1; no reliable D call. Germline CDR1 reads MGHDK; CDR2 reads SYGVNS. The V gene lost 6 bases and the J gene lost 7 bases, with 12 bases spanning the gap. The length of the CDR3 is 12 residues. The CDR3 region is CASSASAGEAFF. DNA for the CDR3: TGTGCCAGCAGCGCCAGCGCTGGTGAAGCTTTCTTT.

The chain carries TRBV19 and TRBJ1-1, with D maybe TRBD1 (6 bases). The CDR3 has 18 residues. V shed 3 bases and J shed 5 bases, with 25 bases lying between them. Germline CDR1 reads LNHDA; CDR2 reads SQIVND (reference sequence). The CDR3 loop is CASSILQTSGGRRTEAFF. The CDR3 DNA reads as TGTGCCAGTAGTATTCTCCAGACTTCGGGGGGGCGAAGGACTGAAGCTTTCTTT.

V and J are TRBV4-2 and TRBJ2-7, with a tentative D call TRBD2 (5 bases). The CDR3 runs to 15 residues. The germline V gene encodes CDR1 LGHNA and CDR2 YNFKEQ. With 5 bases removed from V and 0 bases from J, the gap between germline ends came to 14 bases. CDR3 protein: CASSDRSGSSYEQYF. In DNA, the CDR3 is TGTGCCAGCAGCGATCGAAGCGGAAGCTCCTACGAGCAGTACTTC.

CDR3 bases: TGTGCCAGCAGTTTACTGGGCAGACAGGCGTACACTGAAGCTTTCTTT. Translated: CASSLLGRQAYTEAFF. The V gene is TRBV28, the J gene TRBJ1-1; D perhaps matches TRBD1 (6 bases). From germline, CDR1 is MDHEN and CDR2 SYDVKM. Deletions cut 2 bases from V and 3 bases from J, with 16 bases between. There are 16 residues in the CDR3.

The chain employs TRBV7-2 and TRBJ2-7; maybe TRBD2 (5 bases). Deletions cut 4 bases from V and 3 bases from J, with 16 bases between. The CDR3 loop spans 15 amino acids. CDR1 SGHTA and CDR2 FQGNSA come from the germline V gene. The CDR3 is CASSSRVGRIYEQYF. The CDR3 DNA reads TGTGCCAGCAGCTCCCGGGTAGGGAGAATCTACGAGCAGTACTTC.

J is TRBJ1-3 and V is TRBV30, with TRBD1 as a possible D gene (6 bases). The CDR3 spans 13 residues. The V and J ends lost 5 bases and 0 bases respectively, with 8 bases between them. CDR1 and CDR2 (germline): GTSNPN, SVGIG (reference sequence). CDR3 sequence (DNA): TGTGCCTGGGGGGGCAACTCTGGAAACACCATATATTTT. Protein: CAWGGNSGNTIYF.

The rearrangement links TRBV7-2 to TRBJ2-2; D perhaps matches TRBD2 (5 bases). V lost 1 base, J lost 7 bases, and 16 bases lay in between. The CDR3 is made up of 16 amino acids. Looked up from germline, CDR1 is SGHTA and CDR2 is FQGNSA. CDR3 region: CASSLGFGVPDGELFF. The CDR3 DNA reads as TGTGCCAGCAGCTTAGGGTTCGGGGTGCCGGACGGGGAGCTGTTTTTT. The whole variable domain, filled in from reference TRBV7-2 and TRBJ2-2, reads GAGVSQSPSNKVTEKGKDVELRCDPISGHTALYWYRQSLGQGLEFLIYFQGNSAPDKSGLPSDRFSAERTGGSVSTLTIQRTQQEDSAVYLCASSLGFGVPDGELFFGEGSRLTVL.

The chain has TRBV19 and TRBJ1-5; no clear D. Germline V CDR1 and CDR2: LNHDA, SQIVND (reference sequence). The CDR3 is 15 amino acids. The V end was cut by 5 bases, the J end by 0 bases, with 11 bases between. The CDR3 sequence: CASSSLGNSNQPQHF. CDR3 sequence (DNA): TGTGCCAGTAGTTCACTGGGGAATAGCAATCAGCCCCAGCATTTT. Complete variable domain (other parts from reference TRBV19 and TRBJ1-5): DGGITQSPKYLFRKEGQNVTLSCEQNLNHDAMYWYRQDPGQGLRLIYYSQIVNDFQKGDIAEGYSVSREKKESFPLTVTSAQKNPTAFYLCASSSLGNSNQPQHFGDGTRLSIL.

Only one count was recorded for this clone. The chain recombines TRBV19 with TRBJ1-1, with a weak D call TRBD1 (5 bases). Per the germline V gene, CDR1 is LNHDA and CDR2 is SQIVND (reference sequence). This CDR3 is built from 14 residues. The germline V and J ends were trimmed by 8 bases and 5 bases, with 18 bases remaining between them. The CDR3 reads CASRMLRGYTEAFF. For the CDR3, the DNA is TGTGCCAGTCGAATGCTTCGGGGCTATACTGAAGCTTTCTTT.

The J gene is TRBJ1-4, the V gene TRBV14; TRBD1 matches 7 bases. The junction had 9 bases not matched to a gene; V was cut back by 4 bases and J by 10 bases. This CDR3 is 14 amino acids long. CDR1 is SGHDN and CDR2 is FVKESK in the germline V gene. Here the CDR3 DNA reads TGTGCCAGCAGCCCACAGGGGAATATAGGAAAACTGTTTTTT. Translated: CASSPQGNIGKLFF.

The V call is TRBV7-2, the J call TRBJ1-5; a weak D match, TRBD1 (5 bases). Deletions cut 5 bases from V and 6 bases from J, with 14 bases between. This CDR3 contains 14 residues. CDR1 and CDR2 (germline): SGHTA, FQGNSA. CDR3 sequence (DNA): TGTGCCAGCAGCCCTGGGGGGATCCCTCAGCCCCAGCATTTT. Protein sequence: CASSPGGIPQPQHF.

The chain combines TRBV28 with TRBJ1-3; no firm D call. CDR1 is MDHEN and CDR2 is SYDVKM in the germline V gene. CDR3 length equals 17 residues. Trimming removed 0 bases at V and 0 bases at J, with 12 bases between. For the CDR3, the DNA is TGTGCCAGCAGTTTATGGACCGGACTTGCCTCTGGAAACACCATATATTTT. Protein: CASSLWTGLASGNTIYF.

This clone was seen a handful of times. This rearrangement joins TRBV7-2 to TRBJ2-1, with D unclear. Germline assignment: CDR1 SGHTA and CDR2 FQGNSA. With 1 base removed from V and 6 bases from J, the gap between germline ends came to 10 bases. CDR3 size: 14 residues. The CDR3 DNA is TGTGCCAGCAGCTTAGAAACTTCTATCAATGAGCAGTTCTTC. Translated, it gives CASSLETSINEQFF. Complete variable domain (other parts from reference TRBV7-2 and TRBJ2-1): GAGVSQSPSNKVTEKGKDVELRCDPISGHTALYWYRQSLGQGLEFLIYFQGNSAPDKSGLPSDRFSAERTGGSVSTLTIQRTQQEDSAVYLCASSLETSINEQFFGPGTRLTVL.

This clone was detected once. The chain uses TRBV9 and TRBJ1-4; D ambiguous. Between the trimmed V and J ends, which lost 3 bases and 8 bases, there was a span of 11 bases. This CDR3 has 13 amino acids. Germline loops: CDR1 SGDLS, CDR2 YYNGEE. The CDR3 region is CASSAGLGEKLFF. The CDR3 bases are TGTGCCAGCAGCGCCGGCCTCGGGGAAAAACTGTTTTTT.

This clone was counted once. The gene calls are TRBV7-9 and TRBJ2-7; a weak D match, TRBD1 (6 bases). The V gene's germline CDR1 is SEHNR and CDR2 FQNEAQ (reference sequence). The V end was cut by 3 bases, the J end by 0 bases, with 15 bases between. The CDR3 is 16 residues long. CDR3 coding DNA: TGTGCCAGCAGCTTGGTAGGACAGTCTAGCTCCTACGAGCAGTACTTC. Amino acid sequence: CASSLVGQSSSYEQYF.

This sequence joins TRBV5-4 and TRBJ2-5; 9 nucleotides align to TRBD1. The trim removed 3 bases at V and 5 bases at J, leaving 8 bases unmatched. Germline V gene data show CDR1 as SGHNT and CDR2 as YYREEE (reference sequence). CDR3 length: 15 amino acids. In nucleotides, the CDR3 is TGTGCCAGCAGCTCTACAGGGGGCGCCGGGGAGACCCAGTACTTC. This sequence encodes CASSSTGGAGETQYF.

Concerning this clone: At the DNA level, this CDR3 is encoded by other sequences in the same sample as well. CDR3: CASSLGPGTEAFF. The CDR3 nucleotides read TGTGCCAGCAGTTTAGGTCCAGGGACTGAAGCTTTCTTT. This chain links TRBV12-3 or TRBV12-4 with TRBJ1-1; D is possibly TRBD1 (5 bases). V was shortened by 1 base and J by 5 bases, with 8 bases between the two germline ends. There are 13 residues in the CDR3.

V and J are TRBV6-5 and TRBJ2-1, with a possible D match to TRBD1 (5 bases). The CDR3 is 13 amino acids. V lost 2 bases and J lost 5, with 7 bases in between. From germline, CDR1 is MNHEY and CDR2 SVGAGI. The CDR3 nucleotides read TGTGCCAGCAGTTACGACAGTAACAATGAGCAGTTCTTC. It is translated as CASSYDSNNEQFF.

The chain has TRBV7-8 and TRBJ2-5; D possibly corresponds to TRBD2 (5 bases). Germline-derived CDR1 and CDR2 are SGHVS and FQNEAQ. The V gene lost 1 base and the J gene lost 0 bases, with 12 bases spanning the gap. CDR3 size: 16 residues. The CDR3 sequence: CASSLVRVPYQETQYF. The CDR3, as DNA: TGTGCCAGCAGCTTAGTGAGGGTACCGTACCAAGAGACCCAGTACTTC.